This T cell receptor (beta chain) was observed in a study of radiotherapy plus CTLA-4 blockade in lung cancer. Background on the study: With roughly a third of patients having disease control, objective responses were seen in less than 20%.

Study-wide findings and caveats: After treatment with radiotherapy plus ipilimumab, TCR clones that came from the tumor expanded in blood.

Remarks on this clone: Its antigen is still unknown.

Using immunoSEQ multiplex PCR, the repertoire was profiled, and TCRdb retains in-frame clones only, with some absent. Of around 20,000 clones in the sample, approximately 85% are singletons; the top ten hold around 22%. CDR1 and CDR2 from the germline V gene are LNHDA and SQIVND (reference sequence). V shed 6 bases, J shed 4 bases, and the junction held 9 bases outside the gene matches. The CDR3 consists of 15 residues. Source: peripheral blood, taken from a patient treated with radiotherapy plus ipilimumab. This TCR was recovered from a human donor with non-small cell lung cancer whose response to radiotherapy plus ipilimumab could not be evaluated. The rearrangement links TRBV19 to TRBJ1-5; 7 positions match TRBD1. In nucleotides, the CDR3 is TGTGCCAGTAGCACTATTCAGGGGGGTAATCAGCCCCAGCATTTT. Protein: CASSTIQGGNQPQHF.